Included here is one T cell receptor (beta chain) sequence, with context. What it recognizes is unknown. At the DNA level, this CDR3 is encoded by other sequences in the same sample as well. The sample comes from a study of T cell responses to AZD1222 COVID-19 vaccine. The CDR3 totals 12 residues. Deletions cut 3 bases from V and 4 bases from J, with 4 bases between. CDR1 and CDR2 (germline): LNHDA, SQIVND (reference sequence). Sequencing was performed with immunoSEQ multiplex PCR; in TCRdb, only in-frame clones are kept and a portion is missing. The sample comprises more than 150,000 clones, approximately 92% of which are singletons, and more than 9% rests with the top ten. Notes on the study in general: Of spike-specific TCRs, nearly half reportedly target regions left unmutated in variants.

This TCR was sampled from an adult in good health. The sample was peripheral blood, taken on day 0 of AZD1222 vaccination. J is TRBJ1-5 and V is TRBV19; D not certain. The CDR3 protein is CASSIGNQPQHF. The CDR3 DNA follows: TGTGCCAGTAGTATTGGGAATCAGCCCCAGCATTTT.